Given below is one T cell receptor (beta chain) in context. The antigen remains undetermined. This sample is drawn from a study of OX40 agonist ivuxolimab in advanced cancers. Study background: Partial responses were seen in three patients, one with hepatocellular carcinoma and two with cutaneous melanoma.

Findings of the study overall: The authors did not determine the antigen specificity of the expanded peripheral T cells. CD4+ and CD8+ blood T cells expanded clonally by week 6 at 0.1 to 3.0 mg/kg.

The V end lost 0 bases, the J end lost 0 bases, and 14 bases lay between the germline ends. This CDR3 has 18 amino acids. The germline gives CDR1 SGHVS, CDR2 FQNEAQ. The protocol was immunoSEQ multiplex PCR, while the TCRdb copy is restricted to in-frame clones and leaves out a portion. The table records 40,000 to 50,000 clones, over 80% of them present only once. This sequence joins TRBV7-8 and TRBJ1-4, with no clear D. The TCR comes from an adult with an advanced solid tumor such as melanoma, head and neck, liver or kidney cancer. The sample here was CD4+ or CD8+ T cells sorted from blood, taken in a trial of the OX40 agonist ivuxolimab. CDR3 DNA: TGTGCCAGCAGCTTAGCGTTGGGTCGAACAGCAACTAATGAAAAACTGTTTTTT. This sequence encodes CASSLALGRTATNEKLFF.